These 28 T cell receptor beta chains originate from one sample sequenced in a study of T cells after yellow fever vaccination. TCRdb used MiXCR to reprocess the 5' RACE reads, holding one entry per CDR3 protein. The table includes a few hundred thousand distinct CDR3 sequences, around 7.3% detected once. The material sequenced was PBMCs, taken more than 40 days after the first yellow fever vaccination. These receptors all stem from a man between 18 and 29 years old who received the YFV17D yellow fever vaccine.

This clonotype was found a few times. The chain has TRBV6-2 or TRBV6-3 and TRBJ2-6; 8 nucleotides agree with TRBD1. This CDR3 comprises 16 residues. Germline V gene data show CDR1 as MNHEY and CDR2 as SVGEGT. V lost 6 bases to trimming and J lost 3 bases; unmatched junction nucleotides: 7. DNA of the CDR3: TGTGCCAGCAGAAGGACAGGGACGGATGGGGCCAACGTCCTGACTTTC. It encodes CASRRTGTDGANVLTF.

This clonotype was seen more than once but under ten times. The chain employs TRBV7-2 and TRBJ1-2; D is undetermined. The CDR3 extends over 13 amino acids. Between the trimmed V and J ends, which lost 5 bases and 1 base, there was a span of 8 bases. Germline V lookup: CDR1 SGHTA, CDR2 FQGNSA. The CDR3 spells CASSTDINYGYTF. CDR3 DNA: TGTGCCAGCAGCACAGATATTAACTATGGCTACACCTTC.

This clonotype was recorded at least ten times. The rearrangement links TRBV4-1 to TRBJ1-2; perhaps TRBD1 as D (5 bases). The CDR3 consists of 17 residues. The V end lost 2 bases, the J end lost 6 bases, and 22 bases lay between the germline ends. Germline V gene sequence: CDR1 MGHRA, CDR2 YSYEKL. The CDR3 nucleotides are TGCGCCAGCAGCCAACTTGAGACCCACTTGGGGGAGCATGGCTACACCTTC. Protein product: CASSQLETHLGEHGYTF.

This clonotype occurred many times. J is TRBJ2-1 and V is TRBV5-1, with 7 bases fitting TRBD1. The germline V gene has CDR1 SGHRS and CDR2 YFSETQ. Germline trimming cut 2 bases from V and 5 bases from J; bases unmatched to any gene: 4. The CDR3 is 14 residues long. CDR3 nucleotide sequence: TGCGCCAGCAGCTTACCGACAGGGAACAATGAGCAGTTCTTC. This gives the protein CASSLPTGNNEQFF.

This clonotype was seen a few times. The V gene is TRBV24-1, the J gene TRBJ2-5; TRBD1 agrees at 9 bases. Unmatched junction bases numbered 6, after V lost 5 bases and J lost 3 bases. This CDR3 has 15 amino acids. Germline values: CDR1 KGHDR, CDR2 SFDVKD. This CDR3 is CATSGLGQGKETQYF. The CDR3 DNA is TGTGCCACCAGTGGTCTAGGACAGGGGAAAGAGACCCAGTACTTC.

The chain combines TRBV10-3 with TRBJ2-7, with 8 bases identical to TRBD2. Per the germline V gene, CDR1 is ENHRY and CDR2 is SYGVKD. This CDR3 is 14 amino acids long. Unmatched junction bases numbered 7, after V lost 7 bases and J lost 2 bases. The CDR3 region is CAIKAGGHAYEQYV. In nucleotides, the CDR3 is TGTGCCATCAAGGCGGGGGGCCACGCCTACGAGCAGTACGTC.

This clonotype was detected a few times. This rearrangement joins TRBV20-1 to TRBJ2-3; 7 bases match TRBD2. Per germline, CDR1 DFQATT and CDR2 SNEGSKA (reference sequence). J gave up 2 bases and V 0 bases, and 5 bases lay outside the gene matches. The CDR3 covers 15 residues. CDR3 coding DNA: TGCAGTGCTAGAGAAATGGGAGGGCCCACAGATACGCAGTATTTT. It is translated as CSAREMGGPTDTQYF.

The chain is built from TRBV3-1 and TRBJ2-3; TRBD2 agrees at 13 bases. Germline V gene sequence: CDR1 LGHDT, CDR2 YNNKEL (reference sequence). The CDR3 contains 18 residues. The J segment lost 4 bases and the V segment lost 0 bases, leaving 7 bases of the junction unmatched. The CDR3 reads CASSQDPGTSGESDTQYF. The DNA for the CDR3 is TGTGCCAGCAGCCAAGATCCAGGGACTAGCGGGGAGTCAGATACGCAGTATTTT.

The genes are TRBV5-8 and TRBJ2-7; 9 bases agree with TRBD1. This CDR3 region has 14 residues. Looked up from germline, CDR1 is SGHTS and CDR2 is YDEGEE. Trimming took 4 bases from V and 5 from J; bases not matched to a gene: 7. For the CDR3, the DNA is TGTGCCAGCAGCAGGGTACAGGGGGCTAACGAGCAGTACGTC. This translates into CASSRVQGANEQYV.

In DNA, the CDR3 is TGCGCCAGCAGCCAACCCCAGGGCCGCCGCTATGGCTACACCTTC. As protein: CASSQPQGRRYGYTF. The chain is built from TRBV4-1 and TRBJ1-2, with D possibly being TRBD1 (5 bases). Trimming stripped 2 bases from V and 4 bases from J, with 14 bases between. The CDR3 covers 15 residues. Germline lookup yields CDR1 MGHRA and CDR2 YSYEKL.

This clonotype was observed many times. This chain links TRBV7-9 with TRBJ2-3, with 8 bases identical to TRBD2. The germline V gene has CDR1 SEHNR and CDR2 FQNEAQ (reference sequence). Unmatched junction bases numbered 11, after V lost 4 bases and J lost 2 bases. This CDR3 is built from 17 residues. The DNA for the CDR3 is TGTGCCAGCAGCTCGACACGAGCGGGGGCCTCCACAGATACGCAGTATTTT. As protein: CASSSTRAGASTDTQYF.

The CDR3, as DNA: TGTGCCAGCAGCGATCCGGGACTAACCACAGATACGCAGTATTTT. Translated: CASSDPGLTTDTQYF. This chain joins TRBV11-2 and TRBJ2-3; 7 bases fit TRBD2. The CDR3 length is 15 residues. V was pared by 5 bases and J by 2 bases, with 7 bases of the junction left unmatched. Germline V lookup: CDR1 SGHAT, CDR2 FQNNGV.

The V call is TRBV11-2, the J call TRBJ2-4, with 7 positions matching TRBD2. J gave up 2 bases and V 4 bases, and 5 bases lay outside the gene matches. This CDR3 contains 15 residues. CDR1 SGHAT and CDR2 FQNNGV come from the germline V gene. CDR3 DNA: TGTGCCAGCAGCTCGTGGGAGGGGACCAAAAACATTCAGTACTTC. It yields the protein CASSSWEGTKNIQYF.

The rearrangement links TRBV6-6 to TRBJ2-5; D may be TRBD2 (5 bases). The germline CDR1 and CDR2 sequences are MNHNY and SVGAGI (reference sequence). CDR3 length: 13 amino acids. Trimming cost V 7 bases and J 5 bases, with 14 bases left between them. The CDR3 DNA follows: TGTGCCAGCAAAACCCTAGCTTGGGAGACCCAGTACTTC. Translation: CASKTLAWETQYF.

This clonotype was seen at least ten times. V usage is TRBV4-3 and J usage is TRBJ1-5; no reliable D call. The CDR3 extends over 14 amino acids. Trimming took off 1 base at V and 5 bases at J, with 9 bases between the two ends. Germline V CDR1 and CDR2: LGHNA, YSLEER. This CDR3 is CASSQVVADQPQHF. CDR3 DNA sequence: TGCGCCAGCAGCCAAGTCGTGGCGGATCAGCCCCAGCATTTT.

The chain is built from TRBV20-1 and TRBJ1-1; the D gene is possibly TRBD1 (5 bases). The V gene lost 5 bases and the J gene lost 7 bases, with 20 bases spanning the gap. CDR3 size: 14 residues. In germline, CDR1 is DFQATT, CDR2 SNEGSKA (reference sequence). The CDR3 DNA reads as TGCAGTGCTGGGGCACAGGTCGTAAAGGGTGAAGCTTTCTTT. Its protein is CSAGAQVVKGEAFF.

The chain combines TRBV20-1 with TRBJ1-1; D remains ambiguous. The V gene lost 2 bases and the J gene lost 1 base, with 8 bases spanning the gap. CDR1 is DFQATT and CDR2 is SNEGSKA in the germline V gene (reference sequence). CDR3 size: 13 residues. The CDR3 region has the DNA TGCAGTGCTAGACGGGATCAGAACACTGAAGCTTTCTTT. Protein: CSARRDQNTEAFF.

The chain joins TRBV29-1 to TRBJ1-2, with a weak D call TRBD1 (5 bases). Trimming cost V 1 base and J 2 bases, with 8 bases left between them. This CDR3 spans 13 amino acids. From germline, CDR1 is SQVTM and CDR2 ANQGSEA. In DNA, the CDR3 is TGCAGCGTTGAAGGGGGCCCGAACTATGGCTACACCTTC. As protein: CSVEGGPNYGYTF.

This clonotype was observed a handful of times. This chain joins TRBV10-3 and TRBJ1-2; 7 bases map to TRBD1. Trimming took 4 bases from V and 5 from J; bases not matched to a gene: 28. The germline gives CDR1 ENHRY, CDR2 SYGVKD. CDR3 size: 21 residues. CDR3 residues: CAISVSRGGGEIGPASYGYTF. The CDR3 DNA follows: TGTGCCATCAGTGTTTCCCGGGGAGGGGGCGAGATTGGCCCCGCCAGTTATGGCTACACCTTC.

This clonotype was detected a few times. This chain uses TRBV29-1 with TRBJ2-2, with D unresolved. Germline CDR1 and CDR2: SQVTM and ANQGSEA. The germline V and J ends were trimmed by 0 bases and 7 bases, with 6 bases remaining between them. CDR3 size: 12 residues. CDR3 sequence reads: CSVEDRVGELFF. The CDR3 DNA is TGCAGCGTTGAAGATCGGGTCGGGGAGCTGTTTTTT.

This clonotype came up a few times. This chain links TRBV20-1 with TRBJ1-6; unclear D gene. The CDR3 contains 13 residues. V lost 6 bases and J lost 6, with 12 bases in between. CDR1 is DFQATT and CDR2 is SNEGSKA in the germline V gene (reference sequence). The CDR3: CSASTRGNSPLHF. The CDR3 DNA reads TGCAGTGCAAGCACCCGGGGTAATTCACCCCTCCACTTT.

At least ten counts were recorded for this clonotype. This chain links TRBV30 with TRBJ1-1, with unresolved D. The V gene lost 3 bases and the J gene lost 0 bases, with 11 bases spanning the gap. The CDR3 consists of 14 residues. CDR1 is GTSNPN, CDR2 SVGIG, per germline (reference sequence). CDR3: CAWRIPGLNTEAFF. Written as DNA, the CDR3 is TGTGCCTGGAGGATTCCGGGCCTGAACACTGAAGCTTTCTTT.

This sequence joins TRBV6-2 or TRBV6-3 and TRBJ1-1; D perhaps matches TRBD1 (6 bases). Trimming removed 5 bases at V and 7 bases at J, with 17 bases between. This CDR3 is 14 amino acids long. The germline V gene encodes CDR1 MNHEY and CDR2 SVGEGT. CDR3 coding DNA: TGTGCCAGCAGTAAGTCGGACAGCTATAGTGAAGCTTTCTTT. Translated, it gives CASSKSDSYSEAFF.

The chain links TRBV4-1 to TRBJ2-2; unclear D gene. V dropped 5 bases and J dropped 4 bases, with 11 bases sitting between them. Germline CDR1 is MGHRA and CDR2 is YSYEKL. The CDR3 totals 14 residues. CDR3 DNA sequence: TGCGCCAGCAGCTACTTTTTGTTCACCGGGGAGCTGTTTTTT. Translated, it gives CASSYFLFTGELFF.

This clonotype occurred a few times. The chain links TRBV20-1 to TRBJ2-1; 7 bases agree with TRBD2. The CDR3 length is 13 residues. V gave up 8 bases and J gave up 4 bases; unmatched junction bases: 8. The germline CDR1 and CDR2 sequences are DFQATT and SNEGSKA (reference sequence). The DNA for the CDR3 is TGCAGTCTGTTTGAGCGGGGATACAATGAGCAGTTCTTC. Amino acids: CSLFERGYNEQFF.

This clonotype was seen a few times. The chain recombines TRBV5-1 with TRBJ2-4; possibly TRBD1 for D (6 bases). V lost 2 bases and J 6 bases, leaving 15 bases between the germline ends. From germline, CDR1 is SGHRS and CDR2 YFSETQ. The CDR3 sequence is 15 residues long. DNA for the CDR3: TGCGCCAGCAGCTTAAGTACAGGGTCCGGAAACATTCAGTACTTC. Translation gives CASSLSTGSGNIQYF.

This clonotype was recorded at least ten times. This chain uses TRBV7-2 with TRBJ2-1; the D gene could be TRBD1 or TRBD2 (6 bases each). The CDR3 extends over 15 amino acids. Looked up from germline, CDR1 is SGHTA and CDR2 is FQGNSA. V was cut by 5 bases and J by 4 bases, with 15 bases left in between. CDR3 in DNA: TGTGCCAGCAGCCCCCCAAGGGGGGTTTACAATGAGCAGTTCTTC. It codes for CASSPPRGVYNEQFF.

This clonotype has a handful of counts. This sequence joins TRBV5-6 and TRBJ2-1, with TRBD1 matching over 9 bases. The length of the CDR3 is 14 residues. The J segment lost 6 bases and the V segment lost 3 bases, leaving 4 bases of the junction unmatched. Per germline, CDR1 SGHDT and CDR2 YYEEEE. DNA for the CDR3: TGTGCCAGCAGCTGGGGACAGGGACGCAATGAGCAGTTCTTC. Protein sequence: CASSWGQGRNEQFF.